This T cell receptor beta chain appears in the sequencing data of a study of shared clonotypes between healthy human individuals. This clone was counted between two and nine times. At one of its ends the junction is not consistent with the germline gene, which may arise from a read error. Cells designated naive CD8 were CD45RO-negative and were positively selected for CCR7, with terminally differentiated effector memory CD45RA+ cells excluded. Donation came from healthy HIV-negative adults that had no recent acute infections or vaccinations. Donors, without exception, were Caucasian adults residing in Nashville, Tennessee. Using immunoSEQ multiplex PCR, the repertoire was profiled, and TCRdb retains in-frame clones only, with some absent. The repertoire has around 1.9 million clones, about 93% of them found once; the top ten carry under 2%. CDR3 size: 12 residues. Germline V gene sequence: CDR1 SQVTM, CDR2 ANQGSEA.

The chain has TRBV29-1 and TRBJ1-1, with 7 bases that match TRBD1. Sequencing used naive CD8+ T cells from PBMCs. This TCR came from a man younger than 35 in good health. Some clones in this sample may be carry-over from other donors' samples. The CDR3, as DNA: TGCAGCGTTGAAGGAGTGAGACAGGGCGTGATCTTT. The encoded protein is CSVEGVRQGVIF.